This T cell receptor beta chain was profiled in a study of T cell responses to AZD1222 COVID-19 vaccine. Measured with immunoSEQ multiplex PCR; TCRdb has only the in-frame clones, and not every one. Of 95,000 to 100,000 clones listed, around 84% are singletons. CDR1 and CDR2 (germline): MNHEY, SVGAGI. The length of the CDR3 is 14 residues. V was trimmed by 0 bases and J by 2 bases, leaving 5 bases between them. Regarding this clone: Its cognate antigen is unknown.

Study outcomes and limitations: The study sampled repertoires only after the peak T cell response. At study baseline, merely several AZD1222 recipients were seropositive. White British ancestry dominated among donors, who included more females, and clonal diversity was possibly underestimated.

The sequencing here drew on peripheral blood, taken on day 0 of AZD1222 vaccination. The receptor was isolated from an adult in good health. The rearrangement uses TRBV6-5 and TRBJ1-5; tentative D call: TRBD1 (5 bases). As DNA, the CDR3 is TGTGCCAGCAGTTACTCAGGGGGCAATCAGCCCCAGCATTTT. It encodes CASSYSGGNQPQHF.